Listed below are T cell receptor beta chains from one sample, sequenced in a study of OX40 agonist ivuxolimab in advanced cancers. Only in-frame clones appear in the TCRdb table, and some are missing; sequencing was by immunoSEQ multiplex PCR. Of 65,000 to 95,000 clones listed, 88% were seen once; the top ten hold around 0.45%. The sequencing used CD4+ or CD8+ T cells sorted from blood, collected in a trial of the OX40 agonist ivuxolimab. These receptors originate from an adult with an advanced solid tumor such as melanoma, head and neck, liver or kidney cancer. CDR3s include the opening cysteine and the closing phenylalanine or tryptophan. Fields, in order: J gene, clone size, D gene, V gene, CDR3 DNA, CDR3 protein. D genes are given only for firm matches. The size entry is marked missing in some rows and otherwise reads once, few, many or a size class.

TRBJ2-7 . . TRBV28 TGTGCCAGCAGTCTCCGAACGGGATATTACGAGCAGTACTTC CASSLRTGYYEQYF
TRBJ2-1 . . TRBV7-9 TGTGCCAGCAGCTCCCAAGGGGGAAACAATGAGCAGTTCTTC CASSSQGGNNEQFF
TRBJ2-7 . . TRBV7-8 TGTGCCAGCAGTCCGGGCCCCACCTACGAGCAGTACTTC CASSPGPTYEQYF
TRBJ2-3 . . TRBV11-3 TGTGCCAGCAGCTTGGGGGGAAGAGATACGCAGTATTTT CASSLGGRDTQYF
TRBJ1-2 . . TRBV27 TGTGCCAGCAGTTTAATGGCCAGAAACTATGGCTACACCTTC CASSLMARNYGYTF
TRBJ2-7 . TRBD1 TRBV9 TGTGCCAGCAGCCCGTGGGCAGGGGGCTACGAGCAGTACTTC CASSPWAGGYEQYF
TRBJ1-4 . . TRBV18 TGTGCCAGCTCACTCACAACTAATGAAAAACTGTTTTTT CASSLTTNEKLFF
TRBJ2-7 . . TRBV5-6 TGTGCCAGCAGCTTGTATGGCTCCCCCGGAGGCAGCTCCTACGAGCAGTACTTC CASSLYGSPGGSSYEQYF
TRBJ1-1 . . TRBV5-1 TGCGCCAGCAGCGTGGGACCGGCCAACACTGAAGCTTTCTTT CASSVGPANTEAFF
TRBJ1-4 . TRBD1 TRBV28 TGTGCCAGCAGTTCCCGACAGGGAGGCACTGAAAAACTGTTTTTT CASSSRQGGTEKLFF
TRBJ1-2 . TRBD1 TRBV7-8 TGTGCCAGCAGCTTAGCTCCACAGGGGAACTATGGCTACACCTTC CASSLAPQGNYGYTF
TRBJ2-1 . TRBD1 TRBV5-1 TGCGCCAGCAGCTGGGGGACAGGGCGTGTGGATGAGCAGTTCTTC CASSWGTGRVDEQFF
TRBJ2-3 . . TRBV12-5 TGTGCTAGTGCCCCCCCGCCCGGGCTAACGCAGTATTTT CASAPPPGLTQYF
TRBJ2-1 . TRBD2 TRBV18 TGTGCCAGCTCACCACCTCGCAGTGGGGGGGATTACAATGAGCAGTTCTTC CASSPPRSGGDYNEQFF
TRBJ2-5 . . TRBV19 TGTGCCAGTAGTATGTCAGAGACCCAGTACTTC CASSMSETQYF
TRBJ2-7 once TRBD2 TRBV9 TGTGCCAGCAGCTCCAGGACTAGTAGTCCCGAGCAGTACTTC CASSSRTSSPEQYF
TRBJ2-3 . . TRBV28 TGTGCCAGCAGCCCAGGGTGGGGGGAGAGCACAGATACGCAGTATTTT CASSPGWGESTDTQYF
TRBJ2-3 once TRBD1 TRBV7-8 TGTGCCAGCAGCTTAGAGACAGGGGGATTTACGCAGTATTTT CASSLETGGFTQYF
TRBJ1-4 . TRBD1 TRBV7-9 TGTGCCAGCAGCTTAGCTGCACAGGGGACTAATGAAAAACTGTTTTTT CASSLAAQGTNEKLFF
TRBJ2-7 . TRBD1 TRBV10-3 TGTGCCATCAGTTATAGACAGGGACCCTCCCCCTACGAGCAGTACTTC CAISYRQGPSPYEQYF
TRBJ2-7 once . TRBV5-1 TGCGCCAGCAGCTTGGGAGGCGGCCAGCTATCCTACGAGCAGTACTTC CASSLGGGQLSYEQYF
TRBJ2-7 . TRBD1 TRBV5-4 TGTGCCAGCAGCCCCCGGGACAGGGCCTACGAGCAGTACTTC CASSPRDRAYEQYF
TRBJ2-3 . TRBD1 TRBV5-1 TGCGCCAGCAGCCAGGGACAGGGCACAGATACGCAGTATTTT CASSQGQGTDTQYF
TRBJ2-1 . . TRBV12-5 TGTGCTAGTGGTTTGGGGAACTTCGACAGGTTCTACAATGAGCAGTTCTTC CASGLGNFDRFYNEQFF
TRBJ1-1 . . TRBV6-4 TGTGCCAGCAGGATACAGGGAGACACTGAAGCTTTCTTT CASRIQGDTEAFF
TRBJ2-2 once . TRBV6-5 TGTGCCAGCAGTTTAGCCCGGGCCGGGGAGCTGTTTTTT CASSLARAGELFF
TRBJ1-2 . . TRBV5-8 TGTGCCAGTGAGCGGTCCCTCTTCTATGGCTACACCTTC CASERSLFYGYTF
TRBJ1-2 once . TRBV5-6 TGTGCCAGCAGCTTGGATGGGCCAGGAGGCTATGGCTACACCTTC CASSLDGPGGYGYTF
TRBJ1-4 . . TRBV5-8 TGTGCCAGCGGGAAGGGGTTTACTAATGAAAAACTGTTTTTT CASGKGFTNEKLFF
TRBJ2-1 . . TRBV9 TGTGCCAGCGAGAGGGGAGGAGGCTACAATGAGCAGTTCTTC CASERGGGYNEQFF